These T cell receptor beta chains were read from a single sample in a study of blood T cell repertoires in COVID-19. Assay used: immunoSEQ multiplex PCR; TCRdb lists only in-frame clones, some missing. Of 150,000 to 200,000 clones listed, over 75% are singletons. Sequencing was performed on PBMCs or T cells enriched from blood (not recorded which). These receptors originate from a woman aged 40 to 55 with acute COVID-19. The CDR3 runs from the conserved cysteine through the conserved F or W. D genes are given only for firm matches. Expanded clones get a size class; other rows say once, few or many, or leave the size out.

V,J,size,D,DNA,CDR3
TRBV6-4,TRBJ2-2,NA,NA,TGTGCCAGCAGTGACTCCCCCGGGAGCAAGACCGGGGAGCTGTTTTTT,CASSDSPGSKTGELFF
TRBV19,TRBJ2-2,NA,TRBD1,TGTGCCAGTAGGAAAAGGGACAGGGGGCTGGACACCGGGGAGCTGTTTTTT,CASRKRDRGLDTGELFF
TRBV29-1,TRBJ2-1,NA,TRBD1,TGCAGCAGACAGGGGGCAGGCAATGAGCAGTTCTTC,CSRQGAGNEQFF
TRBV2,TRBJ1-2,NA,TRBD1,TGTGCCAGCAGTCCCCAGGGGGCGGGTAATGTCTACACCTTC,CASSPQGAGNVYTF
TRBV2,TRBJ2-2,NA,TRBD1,TGTGCCAGCAGTAAACAGGGGGCCGCCGGGGAGCTGTTTTTT,CASSKQGAAGELFF
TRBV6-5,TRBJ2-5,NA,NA,TGTGCCAGCAGTTATTCCGGGACATCGTACCAAGAGACCCAGTACTTC,CASSYSGTSYQETQYF
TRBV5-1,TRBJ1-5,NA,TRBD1,TGCGCCAGCAGCATCGGACAGGGGGATCAGCCCCAGCATTTT,CASSIGQGDQPQHF
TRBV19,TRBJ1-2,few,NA,TGTGCCAGTAGGACTCCGAAGTCAAACTATGGCTACACCTTC,CASRTPKSNYGYTF
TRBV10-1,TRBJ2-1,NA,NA,TGCGCCAGCAGCCGAGGGACACCGAATGAGCAGTTCTTC,CASSRGTPNEQFF
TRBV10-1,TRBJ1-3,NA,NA,TGCGCCAGCCAAGAGGACAGCTCTGGAAACACCATATATTTT,CASQEDSSGNTIYF
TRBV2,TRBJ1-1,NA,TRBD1,TGTGCCAGCAGGAATGACAGGGCCAGTGGCACTGAAGCTTTCTTT,CASRNDRASGTEAFF
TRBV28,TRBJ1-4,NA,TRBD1,TGTGCCAGCAGTTTTTCAGGGGGAGATGAAAAACTGTTTTTT,CASSFSGGDEKLFF
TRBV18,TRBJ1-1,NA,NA,TGTGCCAGCTCACCGGTACAGGGTTCTGACACTGAAGCTTTCTTT,CASSPVQGSDTEAFF
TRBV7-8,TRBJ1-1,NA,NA,TGTGCCAGCAGCTTCCAGTCGAACACTGAAGCTTTCTTT,CASSFQSNTEAFF
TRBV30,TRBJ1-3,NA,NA,TGTGCCTGCCGGAGCGACAGCGACGGTTCGGCTGGAAACACCATATATTTT,CACRSDSDGSAGNTIYF
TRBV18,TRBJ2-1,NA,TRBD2,TGTGCCAGCTCACCTTACATAACTAGCGGGAGGGCAAATGAGCAGTTCTTC,CASSPYITSGRANEQFF
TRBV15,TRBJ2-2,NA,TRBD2,TGTGCCACCAGCCCTTTTGGGACTAGCGGGAGTCGAAAAACCGGGGAGCTGTTTTTT,CATSPFGTSGSRKTGELFF
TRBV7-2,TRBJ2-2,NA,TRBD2,TGTGCCAGCAGCTTACGAACTAGCGGGGCGAACACCGGGGAGCTGTTTTTT,CASSLRTSGANTGELFF
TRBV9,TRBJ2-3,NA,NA,TGTGCCAGCAGCGTAGCGGTGGGCGCCACAGATACGCAGTATTTT,CASSVAVGATDTQYF
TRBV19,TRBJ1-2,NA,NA,TGTGCCAGTACCAGCGAAGACCGAGGATCCACCTTC,CASTSEDRGSTF
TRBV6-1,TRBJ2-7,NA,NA,TGTGCCAGCAGTGAAGTAGGGGTCGAGCAGTACTTC,CASSEVGVEQYF
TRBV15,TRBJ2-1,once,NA,TGTGCCACCAGCAGAGAGGGCGGGATGAATGAGCAGTTCTTC,CATSREGGMNEQFF
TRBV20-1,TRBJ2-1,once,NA,TGCGGTTACAAACTAGGTATTGAGCAGTTCTTC,CGYKLGIEQFF
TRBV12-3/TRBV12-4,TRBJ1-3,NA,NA,TGTGCCAGCAGTTTTGCGCGAGGCACCATATATTTT,CASSFARGTIYF
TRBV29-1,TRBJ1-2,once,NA,TGCAGCGTTTCCTTCGGGGCTACAGGGAGATATGGCTACACCTTC,CSVSFGATGRYGYTF
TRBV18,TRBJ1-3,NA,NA,TGTGCCAGCTCACCAGTCCCGGGATCCGGAAACACCATATATTTT,CASSPVPGSGNTIYF
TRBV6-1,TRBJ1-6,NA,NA,TGTGCCAGCAGTGAACCGAGCGGGGGTTCACCCCTCCACTTT,CASSEPSGGSPLHF
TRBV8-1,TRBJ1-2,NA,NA,TGTGGCAGTGGATCGACGAGAGCAGCGCGACTGGCCAGCCAGACCTATGGCTACACCTTC,CGSGSTRAARLASQTYGYTF
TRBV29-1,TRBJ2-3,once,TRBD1,TGCAGCGTTGATTTGGGACAGGGGGCGAGAGAAGCCTGGACAGATACGCAGTATTTT,CSVDLGQGAREAWTDTQYF
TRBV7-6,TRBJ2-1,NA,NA,TGTGCCAGCAGCGAAGGACATTCCTCCTACAATGAGCAGTTCTTC,CASSEGHSSYNEQFF
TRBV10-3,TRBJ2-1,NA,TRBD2,TGTGCCATCAGTGAGAACGGGAGGGATGAGCAGTTCTTC,CAISENGRDEQFF
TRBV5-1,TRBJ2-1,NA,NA,TGCGCCAGCAGCTTATATCCCGCTGAGTTTAATGAGCAGTTCTTC,CASSLYPAEFNEQFF
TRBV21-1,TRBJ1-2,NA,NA,TGTGCCAGCAGCATTACAGGGGGTAACTATGGCTACACCTTC,CASSITGGNYGYTF
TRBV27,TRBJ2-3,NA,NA,TGTGCCAGCAGTTTATTCTACACAGATACGCAGTATTTT,CASSLFYTDTQYF
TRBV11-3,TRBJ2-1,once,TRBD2,TGTGCCAGCAGCTCCGAATCGACTAGCGGGTTCTACAATGAGCAGTTCTTC,CASSSESTSGFYNEQFF
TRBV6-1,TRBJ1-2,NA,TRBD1,TGTGCCAGCAGGGAAACCGGGACAGGGTGGGACTATGGCTACACCTTC,CASRETGTGWDYGYTF
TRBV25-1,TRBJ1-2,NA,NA,TGTGCCAGCAGTGAATTGGCGGGAGATGGCTACACCTTC,CASSELAGDGYTF
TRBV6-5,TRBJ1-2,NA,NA,TGTGCCAGCAGTCCAGGTTCCTACTATGGCTACACCTTC,CASSPGSYYGYTF
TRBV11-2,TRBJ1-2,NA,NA,TGTGCCAGCAGCCACTTCGGGGTTCCCTATGGCTACACCTTC,CASSHFGVPYGYTF
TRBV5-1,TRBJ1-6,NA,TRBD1,TGCGCCAGCAGCCAACGAACGGACAGGCTGTATAATTCACCCCTCCACTTT,CASSQRTDRLYNSPLHF
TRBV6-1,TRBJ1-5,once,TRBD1,TGTGCCAGCAGTGCGACAGGGCCTCAGCCCCAGCATTTT,CASSATGPQPQHF
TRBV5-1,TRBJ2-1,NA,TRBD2,TGCGCCAGCAGCCTATTAGCGGGAGTAGCGGATGAGCAGTTCTTC,CASSLLAGVADEQFF
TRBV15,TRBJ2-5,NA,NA,TGTGCCACCAGTCTCGGGGACCAAGAGACCCAGTACTTC,CATSLGDQETQYF
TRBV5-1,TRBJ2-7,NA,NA,TGCGCCAGCAGCTCTTCTGGTAGCGGAGTCTACGAGCAGTACTTC,CASSSSGSGVYEQYF
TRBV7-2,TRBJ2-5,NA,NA,TGTGCCAGCAGCCCACTAGTGCAAGAGACCCAGTACTTC,CASSPLVQETQYF
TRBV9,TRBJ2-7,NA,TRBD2,TGTGCCAGCAGCGTAGAGGCGGGAGGGCCCCACGAGCAGTACTTC,CASSVEAGGPHEQYF
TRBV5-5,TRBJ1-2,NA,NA,TGTGCCAGCAGCCGCGAGCCCGACGGCGGGAACTATGGCTACACCTTC,CASSREPDGGNYGYTF
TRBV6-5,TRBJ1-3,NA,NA,TGTGCCAGCAGTTCCGCCGCAGGGGTCTCTGGAAACACCATATATTTT,CASSSAAGVSGNTIYF
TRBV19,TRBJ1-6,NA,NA,TGTGCCAGTAGTAACGGAGTATACCATAATTCACCCCTCCACTTT,CASSNGVYHNSPLHF
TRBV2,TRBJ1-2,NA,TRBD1,TGTGCCAGCAGTGTTGTCCCGGGACAGGGGACGGCTCCTGGCTACACCTTC,CASSVVPGQGTAPGYTF
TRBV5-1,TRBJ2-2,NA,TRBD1,TGCGCCAGCAGCGACAGGGTCACCGGGGAGCTGTTTTTT,CASSDRVTGELFF